The 5 T cell receptor beta chains presented below share a single source sample, sequenced in a study of PD-1 blockade in classical Hodgkin lymphoma. This table comes from immunoSEQ multiplex PCR, and its TCRdb copy is limited to in-frame clones, with some not included. The data hold around 29,000 clones, with approximately 88% observed a single time. Time point of the sample: newly diagnosed, previously untreated cHL patient sample. Magnetic depletion of unwanted cells isolated CD4+ T cells from thawed PBMCs. The sample taken for sequencing was CD4+ T cells from blood. The source of these receptors is a human donor with classical Hodgkin lymphoma.

The chain has TRBV5-1 and TRBJ2-7, with TRBD2 identical over 10 bases. CDR1 SGHRS and CDR2 YFSETQ come from the germline V gene. After removal of 4 bases from V and 3 bases from J, the junction contained 16 bases not matched to a gene. The CDR3 is 18 amino acids. This chain's CDR3 is CASSQGLADSLLIYEQYF. CDR3 DNA sequence: TGCGCCAGCAGCCAAGGACTAGCGGACTCTCTCCTTATCTACGAGCAGTACTTC.

The J gene is TRBJ2-3, the V gene TRBV6-1; no definite D call. The germline V and J ends were trimmed by 5 bases and 2 bases, with 11 bases remaining between them. The V gene's germline CDR1 is MNHNS and CDR2 SASEGT. The CDR3 runs to 14 residues. CDR3 sequence reads: CASSLAGNTDTQYF. The CDR3 DNA reads TGTGCCAGCAGTTTGGCAGGTAACACAGATACGCAGTATTTT.

The table lists this clone with a count of one. The chain carries TRBV2 and TRBJ2-7; TRBD1 matches 7 bases. V lost 4 bases and J lost 3; bases outside the gene matches: 9. The CDR3 extends over 15 amino acids. The germline V gene has CDR1 SNHLY and CDR2 FYNNEI. As DNA, the CDR3 is TGTGCCAGCAGTGGAACAGGGGTGGCGGGCTACGAGCAGTACTTC. As protein: CASSGTGVAGYEQYF.

This chain joins TRBV15 and TRBJ2-1; 11 nucleotides line up with TRBD2. This CDR3 comprises 17 residues. The germline V gene has CDR1 LNHNV and CDR2 YYDKDF (reference sequence). J gave up 1 base and V 0 bases, and 2 bases lay outside the gene matches. This CDR3 is CATSREASGRSYNEQFF. CDR3 nucleotide sequence: TGTGCCACCAGCAGAGAGGCTAGCGGGAGGTCCTACAATGAGCAGTTCTTC.

The table lists this clone with a few counts. The chain has TRBV18 and TRBJ1-2, with TRBD1 matching over 7 bases. Germline values: CDR1 KGHSH, CDR2 LQKENI. V dropped 5 bases and J dropped 2; count of bases not matched to a gene: 5. The CDR3 has 14 residues. The CDR3 DNA reads TGTGCCAGCTCATCATCGACAGGGAACTATGGCTACACCTTC. Its translation: CASSSSTGNYGYTF. Full variable domain (remainder filled in from reference TRBV18 and TRBJ1-2): NAGVMQNPRHLVRRRGQEARLRCSPMKGHSHVYWYRQLPEEGLKFMVYLQKENIIDESGMPKERFSAEFPKEGPSILRIQQVVRGDSAAYFCASSSSTGNYGYTFGSGTRLTVV.